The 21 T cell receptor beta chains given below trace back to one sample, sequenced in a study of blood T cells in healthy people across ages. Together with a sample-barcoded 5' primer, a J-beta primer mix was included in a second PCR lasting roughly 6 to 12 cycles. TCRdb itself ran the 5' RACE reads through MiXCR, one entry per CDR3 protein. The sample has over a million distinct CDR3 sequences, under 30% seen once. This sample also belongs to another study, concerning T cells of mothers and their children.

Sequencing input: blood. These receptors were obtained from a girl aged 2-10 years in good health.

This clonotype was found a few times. CDR3 region: CASSLSGQGNNEQFF. DNA of the CDR3: TGTGCCAGCAGTTTGAGCGGACAGGGGAACAATGAGCAGTTCTTC. The chain is built from TRBV12-3 or TRBV12-4 and TRBJ2-1; 9 bases agree with TRBD1. The CDR3 has 15 amino acids. Germline trimming cut 3 bases from V and 5 bases from J; bases unmatched to any gene: 5.

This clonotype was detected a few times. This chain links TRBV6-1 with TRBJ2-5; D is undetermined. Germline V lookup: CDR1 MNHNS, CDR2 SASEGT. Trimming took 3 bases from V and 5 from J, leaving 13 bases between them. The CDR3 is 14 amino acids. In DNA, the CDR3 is TGTGCCAGCAGTGACAACACGGGCCCGGAGACCCAGTACTTC. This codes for CASSDNTGPETQYF.

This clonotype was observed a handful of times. The CDR3 sequence is CASSERGSGANVLTF. CDR3 coding DNA: TGTGCCAGCAGTGAAAGGGGCTCTGGGGCCAACGTCCTGACTTTC. This chain links TRBV6-1 with TRBJ2-6; tentative D call: TRBD1 (5 bases). CDR3 length: 15 residues. CDR1 is MNHNS and CDR2 is SASEGT in the germline V gene. The V gene lost 2 bases and the J gene lost 0 bases, with 5 bases spanning the gap.

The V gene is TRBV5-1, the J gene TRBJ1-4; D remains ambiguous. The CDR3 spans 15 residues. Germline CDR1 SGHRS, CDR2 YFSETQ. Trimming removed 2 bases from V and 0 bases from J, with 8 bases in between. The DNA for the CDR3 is TGCGCCAGCAGCTTCACTCCCTCAACTAATGAAAAACTGTTTTTT. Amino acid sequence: CASSFTPSTNEKLFF.

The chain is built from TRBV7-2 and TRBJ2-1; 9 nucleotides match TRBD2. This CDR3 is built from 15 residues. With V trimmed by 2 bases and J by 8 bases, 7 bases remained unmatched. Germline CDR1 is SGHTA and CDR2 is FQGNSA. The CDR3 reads CASSLRAGGPYEQFF. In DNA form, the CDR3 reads TGTGCCAGCAGCTTAAGGGCGGGGGGGCCTTATGAGCAGTTCTTC.

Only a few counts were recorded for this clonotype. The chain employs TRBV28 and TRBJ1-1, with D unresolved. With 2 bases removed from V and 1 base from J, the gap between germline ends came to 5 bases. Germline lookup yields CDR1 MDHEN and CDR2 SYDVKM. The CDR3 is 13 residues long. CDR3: CASSLMGNTEAFF. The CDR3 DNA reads TGTGCCAGCAGTTTAATGGGGAACACTGAAGCTTTCTTT.

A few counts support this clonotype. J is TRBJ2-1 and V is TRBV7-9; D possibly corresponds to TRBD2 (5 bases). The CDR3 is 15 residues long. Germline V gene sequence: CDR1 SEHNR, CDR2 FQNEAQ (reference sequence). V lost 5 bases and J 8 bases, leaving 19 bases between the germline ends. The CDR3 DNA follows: TGTGCCAGCAGCCCAGCGGAACTAGGCGGCGATGAGCAGTTCTTC. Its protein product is CASSPAELGGDEQFF. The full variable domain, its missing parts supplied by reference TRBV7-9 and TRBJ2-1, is DTGVSQNPRHKITKRGQNVTFRCDPISEHNRLYWYRQTLGQGPEFLTYFQNEAQLEKSRLLSDRFSAERPKGSFSTLEIQRTEQGDSAMYLCASSPAELGGDEQFFGPGTRLTVL.

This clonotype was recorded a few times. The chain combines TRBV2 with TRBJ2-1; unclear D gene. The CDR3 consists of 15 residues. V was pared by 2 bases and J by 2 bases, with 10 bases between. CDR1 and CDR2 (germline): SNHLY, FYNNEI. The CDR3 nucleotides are TGTGCCAGCAGTGAACTCCTAGACACCTACAATGAGCAGTTCTTC. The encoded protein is CASSELLDTYNEQFF.

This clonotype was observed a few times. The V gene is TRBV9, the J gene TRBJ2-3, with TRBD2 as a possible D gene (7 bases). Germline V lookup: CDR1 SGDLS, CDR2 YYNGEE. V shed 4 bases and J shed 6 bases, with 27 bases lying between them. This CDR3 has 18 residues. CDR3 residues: CASSLDIGGGGAPDTQYF. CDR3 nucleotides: TGTGCCAGCAGCTTAGATATAGGTGGCGGGGGCGCACCCGATACGCAGTATTTT.

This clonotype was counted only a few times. The CDR3 sequence is CASSGPGQGLNEQFF. The CDR3 DNA follows: TGCGCCAGCAGCGGTCCGGGACAGGGACTGAATGAGCAGTTCTTC. The gene calls are TRBV4-1 and TRBJ2-5, with 9 bases identical to TRBD1. The J call could be wrong; TRBJ2-1 is a better fit for the DNA end. This CDR3 is built from 15 residues. Germline CDR1 reads MGHRA; CDR2 reads YSYEKL.

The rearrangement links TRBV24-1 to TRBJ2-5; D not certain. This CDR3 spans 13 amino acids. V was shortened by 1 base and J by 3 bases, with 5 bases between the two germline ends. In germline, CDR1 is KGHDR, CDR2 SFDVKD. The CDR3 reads CATSDLKEETQYF. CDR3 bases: TGTGCCACCAGTGATTTAAAGGAAGAGACCCAGTACTTC.

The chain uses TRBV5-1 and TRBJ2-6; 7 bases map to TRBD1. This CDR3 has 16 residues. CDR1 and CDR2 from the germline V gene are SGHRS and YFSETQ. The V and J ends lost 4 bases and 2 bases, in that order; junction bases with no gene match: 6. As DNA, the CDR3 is TGCGCCAGCAGCGGAGAGGGGGCCCCTGGGGCCAACGTCCTGACTTTC. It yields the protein CASSGEGAPGANVLTF.

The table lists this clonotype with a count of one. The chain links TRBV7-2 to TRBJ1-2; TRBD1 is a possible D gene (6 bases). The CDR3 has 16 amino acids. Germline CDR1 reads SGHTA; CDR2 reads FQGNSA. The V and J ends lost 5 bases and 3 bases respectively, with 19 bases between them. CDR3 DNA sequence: TGTGCCAGCAGCGCTACTTTTAACAGGGCAGACTATGGCTACACCTTC. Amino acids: CASSATFNRADYGYTF.

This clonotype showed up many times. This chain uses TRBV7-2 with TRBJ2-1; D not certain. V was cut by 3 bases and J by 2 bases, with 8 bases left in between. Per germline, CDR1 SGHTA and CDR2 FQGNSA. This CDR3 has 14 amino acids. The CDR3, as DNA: TGTGCCAGCAGCTTTTACCGTACCTACAATGAGCAGTTCTTC. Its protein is CASSFYRTYNEQFF.

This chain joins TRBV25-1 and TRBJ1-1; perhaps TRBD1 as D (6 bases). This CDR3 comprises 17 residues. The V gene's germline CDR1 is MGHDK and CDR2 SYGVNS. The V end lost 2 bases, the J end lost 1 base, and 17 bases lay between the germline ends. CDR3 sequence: CASSEPNYREENTEAFF. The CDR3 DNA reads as TGTGCCAGCAGTGAACCGAATTACAGGGAGGAGAACACTGAAGCTTTCTTT.

The DNA for the CDR3 is TGTGCCAGCAGCGTGGATACGGAGCAAGAGACCCAGTACTTC. It encodes CASSVDTEQETQYF. The chain joins TRBV9 to TRBJ2-5; no clear D. Looked up from germline, CDR1 is SGDLS and CDR2 is YYNGEE. This CDR3 spans 14 amino acids. The germline V and J ends were trimmed by 2 bases and 2 bases, with 10 bases remaining between them.

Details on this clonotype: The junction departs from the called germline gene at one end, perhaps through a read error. CDR3 sequence: CASSQDQLAGTETQYF. The CDR3 region has the DNA TGCGCCAGCAGCCAAGATCAACTAGCGGGGACAGAGACCCAGTACTTC. The V call is TRBV14, the J call TRBJ2-5; 10 bases are shared with TRBD2. Per germline, CDR1 SGHDN and CDR2 FVKESK. This CDR3 spans 16 amino acids. Combining the CDR3 with reference TRBV14 and TRBJ2-5 gives the whole variable domain EAGVTQFPSHSVIEKGQTVTLRCDPISGHDNLYWYRRVMGKEIKFLLHFVKESKQDESGMPNNRFLAERTGGTYSTLKVQPAELEDSGVYFCASSQDQLAGTETQYFGPGTRLLVL.

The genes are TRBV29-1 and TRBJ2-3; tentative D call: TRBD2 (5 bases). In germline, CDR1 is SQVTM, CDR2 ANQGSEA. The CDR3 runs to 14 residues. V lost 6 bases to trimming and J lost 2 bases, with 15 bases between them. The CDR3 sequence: CSVLQPTITDTQYF. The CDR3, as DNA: TGCAGCGTACTACAGCCGACTATCACAGATACGCAGTATTTT.

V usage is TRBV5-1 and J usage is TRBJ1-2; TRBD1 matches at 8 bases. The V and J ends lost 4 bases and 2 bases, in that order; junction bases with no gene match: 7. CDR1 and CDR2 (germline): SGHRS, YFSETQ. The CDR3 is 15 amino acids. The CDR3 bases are TGCGCCAGCAGCCTTGGTGGGGACAGGAACTATGGCTACACCTTC. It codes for CASSLGGDRNYGYTF.

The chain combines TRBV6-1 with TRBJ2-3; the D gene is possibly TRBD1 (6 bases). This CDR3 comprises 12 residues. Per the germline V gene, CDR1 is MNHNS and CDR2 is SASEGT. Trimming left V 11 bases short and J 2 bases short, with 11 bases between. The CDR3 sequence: CAVGHFTDTQYF. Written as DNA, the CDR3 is TGTGCCGTGGGACACTTCACAGATACGCAGTATTTT.

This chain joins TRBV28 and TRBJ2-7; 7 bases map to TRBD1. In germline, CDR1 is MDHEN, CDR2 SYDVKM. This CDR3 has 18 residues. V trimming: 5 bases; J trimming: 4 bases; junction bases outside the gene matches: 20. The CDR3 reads CASSQRLLRTGGRYEQYF. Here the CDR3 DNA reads TGTGCCAGCAGTCAACGCCTCCTTAGGACAGGTGGGCGGTACGAGCAGTACTTC. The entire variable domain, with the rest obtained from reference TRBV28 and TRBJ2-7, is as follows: DVKVTQSSRYLVKRTGEKVFLECVQDMDHENMFWYRQDPGLGLRLIYFSYDVKMKEKGDIPEGYSVSREKKERFSLILESASTNQTSMYLCASSQRLLRTGGRYEQYFGPGTRLTVT.